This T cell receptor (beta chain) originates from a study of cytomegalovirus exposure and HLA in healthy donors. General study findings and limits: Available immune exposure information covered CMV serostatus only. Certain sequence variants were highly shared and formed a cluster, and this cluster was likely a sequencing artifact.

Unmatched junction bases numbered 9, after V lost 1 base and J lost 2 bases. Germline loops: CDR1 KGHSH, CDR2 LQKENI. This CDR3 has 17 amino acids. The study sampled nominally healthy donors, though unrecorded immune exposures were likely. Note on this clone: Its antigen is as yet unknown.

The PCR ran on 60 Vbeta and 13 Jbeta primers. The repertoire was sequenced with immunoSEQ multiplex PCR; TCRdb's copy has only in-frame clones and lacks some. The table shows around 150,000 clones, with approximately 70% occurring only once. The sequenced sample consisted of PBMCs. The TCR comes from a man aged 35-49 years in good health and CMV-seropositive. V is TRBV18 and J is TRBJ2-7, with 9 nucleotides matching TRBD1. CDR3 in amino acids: CASSPLPRQGVTYEQYF. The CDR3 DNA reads TGTGCCAGCTCACCACTCCCAAGACAGGGGGTAACCTACGAGCAGTACTTC. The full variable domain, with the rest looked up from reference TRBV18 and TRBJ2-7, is NAGVMQNPRHLVRRRGQEARLRCSPMKGHSHVYWYRQLPEEGLKFMVYLQKENIIDESGMPKERFSAEFPKEGPSILRIQQVVRGDSAAYFCASSPLPRQGVTYEQYFGPGTRLTVT.